This T cell receptor (beta chain) was retrieved from a study of blood T cell repertoires in COVID-19 (dated by TCRdb to the early 2020s). Background for the entire study: Samples from collaborators originated in the United States, Italy and Spain and spanned both the acute and convalescent phases of COVID-19. The samples were drawn from two sources: the first 160 participants of the ongoing ImmuneRACE study, and 950 to 1,500 subjects contributed by 6 global collaborators. The material from the prospective study consisted of cDNA or gDNA derived from T cells, B-cell-depleted T cells, or PBMCs. The repertoires were released in a freely available public database meant as a resource for research on the immune response to SARS-CoV-2. Subjects who had been exposed to COVID-19, were actively infected with it, or had recovered from it provided the deeply sampled blood TCRbeta repertoires that made up the dataset. A de-identified subject ID, COVID-19 status, age in years and sex were almost always included in the sample metadata. Where available, HLA class I and class II types were taken from metadata supplied by the sample provider and were not determined by assay-based typing. What the research found in general, with its limitations: The amount of clinical and demographic metadata varied by source and participant and was provided uncurated.

The immunoSEQ Assay, a bias-controlled multiplex PCR, was used to amplify TCRbeta CDR3 regions from genomic DNA. The paper's processing steps were these. The number of nucleated cells in each sample was estimated by amplification of reference gene primers within the assay. Sequence reads were collapsed and filtered to measure the absolute abundance of every unique TCRbeta CDR3 rearrangement. Productive Simpson clonality was computed per sample as the square root of Simpson's diversity index over productive rearrangements. In its TCRdb copy, this immuneACCESS table keeps in-frame sequences only and misses some clones. Where compared with another copy, unresolved V genes explain less than half of these, and the others have no known cause. D and trimming were read from the DNA, whereas the V and J calls and clone size are those reported in that table. The sample data list some 270,000 clones, and 80% to 90% of these were observed just once. 3.5% to 4.5% of the sample is taken by the ten largest.

This clone was recorded once. What antigen it recognizes has not been identified. No per-base quality is available; no much larger clone lies one base away. Participants in the prospective study were aged about 18 to 100 years, lived in about two dozen United States geographic areas, and enrolled through a virtual design. To assign participants to cohorts, the prospective study relied on clinical history that participants themselves reported in a screening survey and a study questionnaire. ImmuneRACE Cohort 3 recovered participants were defined by two consecutive negative NP/OP PCR tests, healthcare professional clearance, or symptom resolution. In the prospective study, mobile phlebotomists collected whole blood, serum and a nasopharyngeal or oropharyngeal swab from each participant. Additional blood draws and questionnaires over an approximately 2-month period could optionally be provided by prospective study participants. Before DNA extraction, prospective study blood samples were shipped either frozen or at room temperature.

CDR1 SGHRS and CDR2 YFSETQ are derived from the germline V gene. V was cut back by 1 base and J by 10 bases, leaving a gap of 12 bases between them. Reading from cysteine to phenylalanine, the CDR3 counts 13 amino acids. Here the CDR3 DNA is all that survives: 39 bases in frame from base 1. This TCR was recovered from a woman in her twenties or thirties who had recovered from COVID-19. The sequencing sample was made of PBMCs or T cells enriched from blood (not recorded which). The rearrangement combines TRBV5-1 with TRBJ2-1; TRBD1 is perhaps the D gene, given 5 matching bases. CDR3 protein: CASSLSGQREQFF. The sequence in DNA is TGCGCCAGCAGCTTGTCAGGGCAAAGGGAGCAGTTCTTC.